This TCR beta chain was identified during a study of shared clonotypes between healthy human individuals. Regarding the study as a whole: When naive CD4 clonotypes were compared across a few donors, about 4.8% were shared.

Deep-level settings were used for running the assay. Some clones are missing from TCRdb's copy, which holds only in-frame ones; the method was immunoSEQ multiplex PCR. The sample lists a few million clones; approximately 90% were seen once. Notes on this clone: Its antigen is as yet unknown.

The germline V gene encodes CDR1 SNHLY and CDR2 FYNNEI. The ends lost 7 bases at V and 0 bases at J; junction bases unmatched: 9. CDR3 length: 15 amino acids. This chain connects TRBV2 to TRBJ2-7; TRBD1 matches 7 bases. The receptor comes from a man aged 18 to 29 in good health. Some clones in this sample may be carry-over from other donors' samples. Sequenced input: naive CD4+ T cells from PBMCs. The subset was: CD45RA+ positively selected. CDR3 in amino acids: CASTPESGGSYEQYF. DNA for the CDR3: TGTGCCAGCACCCCAGAGTCAGGGGGCTCCTACGAGCAGTACTTC.